Below, 25 T cell receptor beta chains from the same sample are listed, as sequenced in a study of low-dose radiotherapy and immunotherapy resistance in tumors. The time point is: before trial treatment. Both TCRalpha and TCRbeta chains were reverse transcribed with V-gene-specific primers. A constant-region primer paired with the V-primer adapter amplified TCRs over approximately 18 PCR cycles. MiXCR, applied by TCRdb to the reads, yields one record per CDR3 protein. The data hold about 39,000 distinct CDR3 sequences, with about 28% observed a single time. Specimen: PBMCs, collected before treatment. The receptors derive from a male donor with gallbladder cancer.

This clonotype was observed many times. CDR3: CASAGTRDEQYF. The CDR3 DNA sequence: TGTGCCAGTGCCGGGACGAGGGACGAGCAGTACTTC. V is TRBV19 and J is TRBJ2-7, with D possibly called TRBD1 or TRBD2 (5 bases each). The CDR3 spans 12 residues. V was cut by 8 bases and J by 5 bases, with 13 bases left in between. Germline V gene sequence: CDR1 LNHDA, CDR2 SQIVND (reference sequence). Combining the CDR3 with reference TRBV19 and TRBJ2-7 gives the whole variable domain DGGITQSPKYLFRKEGQNVTLSCEQNLNHDAMYWYRQDPGQGLRLIYYSQIVNDFQKGDIAEGYSVSREKKESFPLTVTSAQKNPTAFYLCASAGTRDEQYFGPGTRLTVT.

In this sample, this clonotype turned up a few times. The J gene is TRBJ2-1, the V gene TRBV5-1; 10 nucleotides match TRBD1. After removal of 3 bases from V and 7 bases from J, the junction contained 7 bases not matched to a gene. In germline, CDR1 is SGHRS, CDR2 YFSETQ. This CDR3 region has 15 residues. CDR3 region: CASSSAGTGENEQFF. CDR3 nucleotides: TGCGCCAGCAGCTCGGCCGGGACAGGGGAAAATGAGCAGTTCTTC.

A note on this clonotype: A far larger clone differs by one base, so this is likely a read error. The chain carries TRBV5-8 and TRBJ2-7, with TRBD2 matching over 9 bases. Germline V gene lookup returns CDR1 SGHTS and CDR2 YDEGEE. This CDR3 has 13 amino acids. Here the CDR3 reads CAGSLGLAEEQYF. Written as DNA, the CDR3 is TGTGCCGGCAGCCTGGGACTAGCCGAAGAGCAGTACTTC.

CDR3 residues: CASSLEAYGYTF. For the CDR3, the DNA is TGCGCCAGCAGCTTGGAAGCCTATGGCTACACCTTC. V and J are TRBV5-1 and TRBJ1-2; D gene unclear. From germline, CDR1 is SGHRS and CDR2 YFSETQ. The CDR3 loop spans 12 amino acids. The V end was cut by 0 bases, the J end by 4 bases, with 4 bases between. The full variable domain, in which reference TRBV5-1 and TRBJ1-2 provide the parts outside the CDR3, is KAGVTQTPRYLIKTRGQQVTLSCSPISGHRSVSWYQQTPGQGLQFLFEYFSETQRNKGNFPGRFSGRQFSNSRSEMNVSTLELGDSALYLCASSLEAYGYTFGSGTRLTVV.

The rearrangement links TRBV28 to TRBJ2-7, with TRBD1 as a possible D gene (7 bases). This CDR3 has 14 amino acids. Germline assignment: CDR1 MDHEN and CDR2 SYDVKM. V lost 7 bases and J lost 5, with 18 bases in between. CDR3 DNA sequence: TGTGCCAGCAACCTACAGGGGAGGACGGACGAGCAGTACTTC. Protein sequence: CASNLQGRTDEQYF.

This clonotype was seen ten or more times. The genes are TRBV20-1 and TRBJ2-7; D unresolved. V was trimmed by 3 bases and J by 11 bases, leaving 5 bases between them. CDR1 and CDR2 from the germline V gene are DFQATT and SNEGSKA (reference sequence). This CDR3 spans 8 amino acids. CDR3 DNA: TGCAGTGCTAGTTATGAGTACTTC. Amino acid sequence: CSASYEYF.

This clonotype was detected many times. The chain uses TRBV7-7 and TRBJ2-5; TRBD1 agrees at 9 bases. CDR3 length: 14 residues. V lost 5 bases and J lost 6; bases outside the gene matches: 7. Germline loops: CDR1 SSHAT, CDR2 FNYEAQ (reference sequence). CDR3 in DNA: TGTGCCAGCAGCGCTACAGGGGGCGAAAAGACCCAGTACTTC. Translating gives CASSATGGEKTQYF.

A word on this clonotype: A far more abundant clone sits one base away, making this likely a read error. The chain employs TRBV30 and TRBJ2-7; D call uncertain. CDR1 is GTSNPN, CDR2 SVGIG, per germline (reference sequence). V lost 1 base, J lost 7 bases, and 14 bases lay in between. The CDR3 covers 13 residues. The CDR3 DNA follows: TGTGCCTGGAGTGGCCCGACCTACAATGAGCAGTACTTC. Translated: CAWSGPTYNEQYF.

On this clonotype: A far larger clone lies a single base away; this is likely a read error. The genes are TRBV6-8 and TRBJ2-6; tentative D call: TRBD2 (7 bases). The germline V gene encodes CDR1 MNHGY and CDR2 SAAAGT. This CDR3 spans 15 amino acids. CDR3 amino acids: CASRLGGLGANVLSF. The DNA for the CDR3 is TGTGCCAGCCGTCTCGGGGGGCTTGGGGCCAACGTCCTGAGTTTC.

This clonotype was seen repeatedly, ten times or more. This chain connects TRBV25-1 to TRBJ1-2, with 9 bases aligning to TRBD1. J was trimmed by 3 bases and V by 5 bases; bases with no gene match: 4. Looked up from germline, CDR1 is MGHDK and CDR2 is SYGVNS. This CDR3 region has 14 residues. CDR3 sequence (DNA): TGTGCCAGCAGTCCCGGGACAGGGTACTATGGCTACACCTTC. Protein: CASSPGTGYYGYTF.

This clonotype has only one observation. This chain links TRBV2 with TRBJ2-2; D call uncertain. The length of the CDR3 is 11 residues. Trimming left V 5 bases short and J 9 bases short, with 7 bases between. Germline loops: CDR1 SNHLY, CDR2 FYNNEI. The DNA for the CDR3 is TGTGCCAGCAGTACAATTAGGGAGCTGTTTTTT. It translates to CASSTIRELFF.

The J gene is TRBJ2-1, the V gene TRBV12-3 or TRBV12-4, with TRBD1 as a possible D gene (5 bases). With 2 bases removed from V and 10 bases from J, the gap between germline ends came to 18 bases. The CDR3 runs 15 residues. Written as DNA, the CDR3 is TGTGCCAGCAGTTTACAGGGTCCCCTTCGGTCCGAGCAGTTCTTC. Amino acids: CASSLQGPLRSEQFF.

This clonotype has more than one count but fewer than ten. The gene calls are TRBV26 and TRBJ2-3. TRBV26 is assigned pseudogene status. The CDR3 has 11 residues. CDR3 loop: CASRRTDTQYF. CDR3 in DNA: TGTGCCAGCAGGCGCACAGATACGCAGTATTTT.

CDR3 coding DNA: TGCGCCAGCAGCGTGGGAGATCAGAACAATCAGCCCCAGCATTTT. Amino acids: CASSVGDQNNQPQHF. This chain joins TRBV5-1 and TRBJ1-5; D is ambiguous. In germline, CDR1 is SGHRS, CDR2 YFSETQ. V was shortened by 4 bases and J by 3 bases, with 14 bases between the two germline ends. The CDR3 is 15 amino acids. The entire variable domain, with the rest obtained from reference TRBV5-1 and TRBJ1-5, is as follows: KAGVTQTPRYLIKTRGQQVTLSCSPISGHRSVSWYQQTPGQGLQFLFEYFSETQRNKGNFPGRFSGRQFSNSRSEMNVSTLELGDSALYLCASSVGDQNNQPQHFGDGTRLSIL.

This clonotype was seen at least ten times. J is TRBJ1-2 and V is TRBV20-1, with 9 bases fitting TRBD1. CDR1 is DFQATT and CDR2 is SNEGSKA in the germline V gene (reference sequence). V shed 4 bases, J shed 7 bases, and the junction held 7 bases outside the gene matches. The CDR3 loop spans 13 amino acids. CDR3 DNA: TGCAGTGCTACAGACAGGGGGTCGGGTGGCTACACCTTC. Its translation is CSATDRGSGGYTF.

In this sample, this clonotype turned up many times. V usage is TRBV5-6 and J usage is TRBJ1-1, with D perhaps TRBD1 (6 bases). The CDR3 is 15 amino acids. Trimming took off 0 bases at V and 0 bases at J, with 9 bases between the two ends. Per germline, CDR1 SGHDT and CDR2 YYEEEE. This CDR3 reads CASSLGQVMNTEAFF. Here the CDR3 DNA reads TGTGCCAGCAGCTTGGGACAGGTCATGAACACTGAAGCTTTCTTT.

This chain links TRBV6-2 or TRBV6-3 with TRBJ2-1; 8 bases map to TRBD2. Germline-derived CDR1 and CDR2 are MNHEY and SVGEGT. The CDR3 covers 18 residues. The ends lost 0 bases at V and 1 base at J; junction bases unmatched: 8. The CDR3, as DNA: TGTGCCAGCAGTTACTCGAGGCTTAGCGGGGCGTCCTACAATGAGCAGTTCTTC. Translation: CASSYSRLSGASYNEQFF.

This clonotype appeared a few times. The chain uses TRBV5-1 and TRBJ2-3; D is possibly TRBD2 (6 bases). The CDR3 contains 15 residues. The V end lost 0 bases, the J end lost 0 bases, and 8 bases lay between the germline ends. CDR1 and CDR2 from the germline V gene are SGHRS and YFSETQ. CDR3 protein: CASSLAGRSTDTQYF. CDR3 sequence (DNA): TGCGCCAGCAGCTTGGCTGGGAGGAGCACAGATACGCAGTATTTT.

Only one count was recorded for this clonotype. Only one base separates this from a far larger clonotype, so it likely reflects a read error. The CDR3 DNA reads TGTGCCAGCAGGTTAGCGGGAGTGGGAAATGAGCAGTACTTC. Translating it yields CASRLAGVGNEQYF. The chain employs TRBV2 and TRBJ2-7; TRBD2 agrees at 9 bases. This CDR3 spans 14 amino acids. The junction had 10 bases not matched to a gene; V was cut back by 6 bases and J by 7 bases. Germline CDR1 is SNHLY and CDR2 is FYNNEI.

At least ten counts were recorded for this clonotype. The rearrangement uses TRBV19 and TRBJ2-3, with D uncertain. This CDR3 has 12 residues. Looked up from germline, CDR1 is LNHDA and CDR2 is SQIVND (reference sequence). The V gene lost 10 bases and the J gene lost 6 bases, with 14 bases spanning the gap. This CDR3 reads CATKDGRDTQYF. The DNA of the CDR3 is TGTGCCACCAAGGATGGACGGGATACGCAGTATTTT.

The chain recombines TRBV6-2 or TRBV6-3 with TRBJ1-2; a possible D gene is TRBD1 (5 bases). V lost 5 bases to trimming and J lost 2 bases, with 18 bases between them. Germline CDR1 MNHEY, CDR2 SVGEGT. The CDR3 covers 16 residues. In DNA form, the CDR3 reads TGTGCCAGCAGTCCCACGAGGGCTTCAGGGAACTATGGCTACACCTTC. Amino acids: CASSPTRASGNYGYTF.

Only one count was recorded for this clonotype. This sequence joins TRBV5-1 and TRBJ2-3; the match to TRBD1 covers 9 bases. The CDR3 sequence is 16 residues long. The germline CDR1 and CDR2 sequences are SGHRS and YFSETQ. V lost 3 bases to trimming and J lost 4 bases; unmatched junction nucleotides: 9. DNA of the CDR3: TGCGCCAGCAGCTCCTCCGGGACAGGGATGCCAGATACGCAGTATTTT. Amino acids: CASSSSGTGMPDTQYF.

This clonotype appeared many times. The rearrangement links TRBV6-2 or TRBV6-3 to TRBJ1-5, with unresolved D. Trimming took off 5 bases at V and 1 base at J, with 18 bases between the two ends. The germline CDR1 and CDR2 sequences are MNHEY and SVGEGT. This CDR3 comprises 17 residues. CDR3 sequence reads: CASSPPFLEGSNQPQHF. The CDR3 DNA sequence: TGTGCCAGCAGTCCCCCTTTCTTAGAGGGCAGCAATCAGCCCCAGCATTTT.

This clonotype was recorded many times. V gene TRBV7-8 combines with J gene TRBJ2-2, with a possible D match to TRBD2 (7 bases). CDR1 and CDR2 (germline): SGHVS, FQNEAQ. The CDR3 covers 17 residues. Trimming shortened V by 4 bases and J by 4 bases, and 19 bases separated the two germline ends. CDR3 in DNA: TGTGCCAGCAGCTCGGACCTCGCGGGGGCCCCCACCGGGGAGCTGTTTTTT. Residues: CASSSDLAGAPTGELFF. The complete variable domain, with remaining parts taken from reference TRBV7-8 and TRBJ2-2, reads GAGVSQSPRYKVAKRGQDVALRCDPISGHVSLFWYQQALGQGPEFLTYFQNEAQLDKSGLPSDRFFAERPEGSVSTLKIQRTQQEDSAVYLCASSSDLAGAPTGELFFGEGSRLTVL.

This clonotype has at least ten counts. The genes are TRBV29-1 and TRBJ2-7, with D perhaps matching TRBD1 or TRBD2 (6 bases each). This CDR3 has 12 residues. Trimming left V 4 bases short and J 4 bases short, with 11 bases between. Germline CDR1 SQVTM, CDR2 ANQGSEA. The CDR3 coding sequence is TGCAGCGTTGGTCAGGGGACTTACGAGCAGTACTTC. This codes for CSVGQGTYEQYF.